A single sample gave rise to the 4 T cell receptor beta chains below, sequenced in a study of blood T cells in healthy people across ages. A second PCR, run for about 6 to 12 cycles, used a sample-barcoded 5' primer plus a J-beta primer mix. TCRdb redid the calling of the 5' RACE reads with MiXCR, one entry per CDR3 protein. This table has 710,000 or so distinct CDR3 sequences, 22% appearing once. The source material was blood. Source of these receptors: a man aged 65 to 79 in good health.

There are a few counts of this clonotype. J is TRBJ2-3 and V is TRBV20-1; 10 bases agree with TRBD2. V shed 1 base and J 1 base; nucleotides not matched to a gene: 8. This CDR3 contains 17 residues. The germline CDR1 and CDR2 sequences are DFQATT and SNEGSKA (reference sequence). This chain's CDR3 is CSARAIWTSGGTDTQYF. As DNA, the CDR3 is TGCAGTGCTAGAGCGATATGGACTAGCGGAGGCACAGATACGCAGTATTTT.

This clonotype occurred a few times. The V and J genes are TRBV5-4 and TRBJ2-5; no clear D. V was cut by 1 base and J by 0 bases, with 7 bases left in between. The germline gives CDR1 SGHNT, CDR2 YYREEE (reference sequence). The CDR3 spans 14 residues. CDR3 bases: TGTGCCAGCAGCTTGTACACGAACCAAGAGACCCAGTACTTC. As protein: CASSLYTNQETQYF.

The chain uses TRBV12-3 or TRBV12-4 and TRBJ1-1; 9 bases line up with TRBD1. Germline trimming cut 5 bases from V and 11 bases from J; bases unmatched to any gene: 9. The length of the CDR3 is 13 residues. DNA of the CDR3: TGTGCCAGCAGTCCCCGGGACAGGGCCGGGGCTTTCTTT. Translating it yields CASSPRDRAGAFF.

V is TRBV7-2 and J is TRBJ2-7; D is uncertain. Germline values: CDR1 SGHTA, CDR2 FQGNSA. The CDR3 loop spans 14 amino acids. V was cut by 5 bases and J by 0 bases, with 11 bases left in between. The CDR3 spells CASSLYPGSYEQYF. CDR3 DNA sequence: TGTGCCAGCAGCCTCTATCCAGGCTCCTACGAGCAGTACTTC.